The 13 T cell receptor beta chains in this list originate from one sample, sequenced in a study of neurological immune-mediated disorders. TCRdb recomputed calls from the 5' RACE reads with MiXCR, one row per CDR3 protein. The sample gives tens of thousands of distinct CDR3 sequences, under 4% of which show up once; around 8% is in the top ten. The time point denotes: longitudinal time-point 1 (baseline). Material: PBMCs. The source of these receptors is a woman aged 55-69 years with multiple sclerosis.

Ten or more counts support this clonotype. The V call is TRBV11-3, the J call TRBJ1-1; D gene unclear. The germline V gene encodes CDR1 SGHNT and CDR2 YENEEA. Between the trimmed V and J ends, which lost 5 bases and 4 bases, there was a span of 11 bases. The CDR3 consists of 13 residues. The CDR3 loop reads CASSLRTGTEAFF. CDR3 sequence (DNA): TGTGCCAGCAGCCTTCGGACCGGCACTGAAGCTTTCTTT.

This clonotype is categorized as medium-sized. The DNA for the CDR3 is TGTGCCAGCAGCGTAGCTACTAGCTCCAATGAGCAGTTCTTC. Translation gives CASSVATSSNEQFF. The chain couples TRBV9 to TRBJ2-1; a weak D match, TRBD2 (6 bases). Deletions cut 0 bases from V and 6 bases from J, with 10 bases between. There are 14 residues in the CDR3. The germline CDR1 and CDR2 sequences are SGDLS and YYNGEE.

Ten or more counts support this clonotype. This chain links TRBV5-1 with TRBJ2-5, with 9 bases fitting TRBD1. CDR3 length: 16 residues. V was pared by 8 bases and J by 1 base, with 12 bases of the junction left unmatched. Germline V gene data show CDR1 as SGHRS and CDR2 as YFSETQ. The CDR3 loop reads CASSTPGTGSQETQYF. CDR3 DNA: TGCGCCAGTTCCACCCCCGGGACAGGGAGCCAAGAGACCCAGTACTTC.

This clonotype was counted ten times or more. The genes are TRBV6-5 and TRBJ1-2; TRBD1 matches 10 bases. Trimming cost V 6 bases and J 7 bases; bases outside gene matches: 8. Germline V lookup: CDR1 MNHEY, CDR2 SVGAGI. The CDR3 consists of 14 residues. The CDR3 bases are TGTGCCAGCAGACCAGACAGGGGGCTAGCTGGCTACACCTTC. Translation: CASRPDRGLAGYTF.

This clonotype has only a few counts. The CDR3 spells CASRPRVPYNEQFF. The CDR3 DNA is TGTGCCAGCAGGCCCAGGGTGCCCTACAATGAGCAGTTCTTC. The chain recombines TRBV6-5 with TRBJ2-1; TRBD1 might be the D (5 bases). The V gene lost 6 bases and the J gene lost 2 bases, with 11 bases spanning the gap. The CDR3 consists of 14 residues. CDR1 is MNHEY, CDR2 SVGAGI, per germline.

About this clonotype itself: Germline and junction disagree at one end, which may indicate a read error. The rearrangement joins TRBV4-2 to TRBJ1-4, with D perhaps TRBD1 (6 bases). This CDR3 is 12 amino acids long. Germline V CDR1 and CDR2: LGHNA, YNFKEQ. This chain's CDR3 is CDSRKEGGGLFF. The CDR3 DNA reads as TGTGACAGCAGAAAAGAAGGGGGTGGACTGTTTTTT.

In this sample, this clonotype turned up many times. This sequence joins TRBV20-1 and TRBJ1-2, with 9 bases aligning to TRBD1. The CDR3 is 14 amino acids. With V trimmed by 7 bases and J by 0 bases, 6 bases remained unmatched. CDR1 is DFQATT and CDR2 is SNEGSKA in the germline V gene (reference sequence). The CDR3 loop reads CSDAGQGTNYGYTF. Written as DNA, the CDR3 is TGCAGTGACGCGGGACAGGGTACTAACTATGGCTACACCTTC.

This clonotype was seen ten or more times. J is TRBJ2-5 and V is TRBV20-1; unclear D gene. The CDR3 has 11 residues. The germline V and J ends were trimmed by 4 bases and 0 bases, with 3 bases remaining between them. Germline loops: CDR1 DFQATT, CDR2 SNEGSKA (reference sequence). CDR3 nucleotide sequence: TGCAGTGCTAACAACCAAGAGACCCAGTACTTC. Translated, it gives CSANNQETQYF.

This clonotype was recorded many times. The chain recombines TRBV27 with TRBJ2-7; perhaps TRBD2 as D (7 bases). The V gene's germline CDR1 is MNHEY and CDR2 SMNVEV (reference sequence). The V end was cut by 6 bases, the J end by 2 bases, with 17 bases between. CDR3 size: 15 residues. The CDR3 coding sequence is TGTGCCAGCAGGCCGAGGGGGGGCGCCACCTACGAGCAGTACTTC. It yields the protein CASRPRGGATYEQYF.

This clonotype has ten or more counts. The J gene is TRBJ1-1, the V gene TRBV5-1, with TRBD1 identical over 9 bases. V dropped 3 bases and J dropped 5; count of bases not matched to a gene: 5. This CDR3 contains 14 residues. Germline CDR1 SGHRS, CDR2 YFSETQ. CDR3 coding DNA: TGCGCCAGCAGCTCGGGACAGGGAGGTACTGAAGCTTTCTTT. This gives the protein CASSSGQGGTEAFF.

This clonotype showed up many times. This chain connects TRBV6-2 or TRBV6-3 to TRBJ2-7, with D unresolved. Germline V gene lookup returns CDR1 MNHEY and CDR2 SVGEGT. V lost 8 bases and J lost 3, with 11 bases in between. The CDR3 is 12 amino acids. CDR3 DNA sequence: TGTGCCAGCGGAAACTCGTACTACGAGCAGTACTTC. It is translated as CASGNSYYEQYF.

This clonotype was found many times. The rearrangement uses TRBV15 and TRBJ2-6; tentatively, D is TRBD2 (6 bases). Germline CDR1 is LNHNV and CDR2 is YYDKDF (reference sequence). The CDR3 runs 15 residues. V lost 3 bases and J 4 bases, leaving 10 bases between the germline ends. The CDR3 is CATSSGGKGANVLTF. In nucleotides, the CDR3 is TGTGCCACCAGCAGCGGGGGTAAGGGGGCCAACGTCCTGACTTTC.

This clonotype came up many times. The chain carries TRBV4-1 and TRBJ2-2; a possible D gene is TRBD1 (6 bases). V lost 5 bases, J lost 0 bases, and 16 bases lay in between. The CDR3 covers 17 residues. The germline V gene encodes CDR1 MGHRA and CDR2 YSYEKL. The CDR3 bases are TGCGCCAGCAGCGAACACCAGGGGTGGGCGAACACCGGGGAGCTGTTTTTT. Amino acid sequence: CASSEHQGWANTGELFF.